The next 6 T cell receptor beta chains were all read from a single sample in a study of cytomegalovirus exposure and HLA in healthy donors. Use of 60 Vbeta and 13 Jbeta primers characterized the PCR. Profiling relied on immunoSEQ multiplex PCR, and the TCRdb table lists in-frame clones only, not all of them. Here the sample spans about 230,000 clones, roughly 73% being singletons. Sequencing was done on a sample of PBMCs. These receptors came from a boy aged 5-17 years in good health and CMV-seronegative.

The chain employs TRBV7-2 and TRBJ1-1; possible D gene TRBD1, 5 bases. Looked up from germline, CDR1 is SGHTA and CDR2 is FQGNSA. The CDR3 runs 16 residues. V was clipped by 10 bases and J by 1 base, with 22 bases between them. CDR3 DNA: TGTGCCACCAAGAGTGGGAGGGGCGCGCGGAACACTGAAGCTTTCTTT. Translating it yields CATKSGRGARNTEAFF.

The V call is TRBV7-9, the J call TRBJ1-2, with D tentatively TRBD1 (6 bases). Germline V lookup: CDR1 SEHNR, CDR2 FQNEAQ (reference sequence). The CDR3 totals 12 residues. The ends were cut back, 5 bases at V and 10 bases at J, with 14 bases in the middle. The CDR3 reads CASSIPQGSYTF. The CDR3 DNA is TGTGCCAGCAGCATACCACAGGGTTCCTACACCTTC. Full variable domain (remainder filled in from reference TRBV7-9 and TRBJ1-2): DTGVSQNPRHKITKRGQNVTFRCDPISEHNRLYWYRQTLGQGPEFLTYFQNEAQLEKSRLLSDRFSAERPKGSFSTLEIQRTEQGDSAMYLCASSIPQGSYTFGSGTRLTVV.

The chain employs TRBV19 and TRBJ1-1; D may be TRBD1 (5 bases). CDR1 and CDR2 (germline): LNHDA, SQIVND (reference sequence). The CDR3 has 14 amino acids. Trimming shortened V by 4 bases and J by 4 bases, and 13 bases separated the two germline ends. CDR3 residues: CASSRGGSGTEAFF. The DNA of the CDR3 is TGTGCCAGTAGTAGGGGGGGTTCGGGCACTGAAGCTTTCTTT.

This clone was picked up a small number of times. The gene calls are TRBV6-5 and TRBJ1-2, with 9 bases aligning to TRBD1. Germline CDR1 reads MNHEY; CDR2 reads SVGAGI. The CDR3 is 14 amino acids. The junction had 4 bases not matched to a gene; V was cut back by 5 bases and J by 3 bases. CDR3 residues: CASSTGGAHYGYTF. For the CDR3, the DNA is TGTGCCAGCAGTACAGGGGGCGCCCACTATGGCTACACCTTC.

V is TRBV19 and J is TRBJ2-7; D possibly corresponds to TRBD1 (6 bases). The V end lost 1 base, the J end lost 4 bases, and 11 bases lay between the germline ends. Germline V gives CDR1 LNHDA, CDR2 SQIVND (reference sequence). The CDR3 sequence is 14 residues long. CDR3 loop: CASSIVRGTYEQYF. For the CDR3, the DNA is TGTGCCAGTAGTATAGTCAGGGGCACGTACGAGCAGTACTTC.

This clone was seen more than once but under ten times. The chain recombines TRBV5-6 with TRBJ2-1; possibly TRBD2 for D (6 bases). The V and J ends lost 4 bases and 0 bases respectively, with 11 bases between them. The germline CDR1 and CDR2 sequences are SGHDT and YYEEEE. This CDR3 spans 15 amino acids. CDR3 bases: TGTGCCAGCAGCCCGCCCGGGAGCTCCTACAATGAGCAGTTCTTC. Its protein product is CASSPPGSSYNEQFF.